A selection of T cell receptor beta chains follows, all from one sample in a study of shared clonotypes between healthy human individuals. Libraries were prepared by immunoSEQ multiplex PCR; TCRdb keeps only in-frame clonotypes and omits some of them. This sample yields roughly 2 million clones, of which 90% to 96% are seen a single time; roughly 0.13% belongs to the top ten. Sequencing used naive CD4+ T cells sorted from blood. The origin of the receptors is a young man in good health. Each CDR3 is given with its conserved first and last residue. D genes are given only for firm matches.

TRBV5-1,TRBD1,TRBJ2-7,CASSLEDRAYEQYF,TGCGCCAGCAGCTTGGAAGACAGGGCCTACGAGCAGTACTTC
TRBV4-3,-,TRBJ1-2,CASSPRTANYGYTF,TGCGCCAGCAGCCCGCGGACAGCGAACTATGGCTACACCTTC
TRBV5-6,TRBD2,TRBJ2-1,CASSHGLAGDYNEQFF,TGTGCCAGCAGCCACGGACTAGCGGGGGACTACAATGAGCAGTTCTTC
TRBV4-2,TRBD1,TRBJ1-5,CASSQEDQGASNQPQHF,TGTGCCAGCAGCCAAGAGGACCAGGGGGCTAGCAATCAGCCCCAGCATTTT
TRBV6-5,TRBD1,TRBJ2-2,CASSYEGAKNTGELFF,TGTGCCAGCAGTTATGAGGGGGCGAAGAACACCGGGGAGCTGTTTTTT
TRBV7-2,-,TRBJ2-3,CASSPGTGTDTQYF,TGTGCCAGCAGTCCAGGGACTGGCACAGATACGCAGTATTTT
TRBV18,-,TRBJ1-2,CASSPGPTNYGYTF,TGTGCCAGCTCACCAGGGCCCACTAACTATGGCTACACCTTC
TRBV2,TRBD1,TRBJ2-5,CASRPGQIQETQYF,TGTGCCAGCAGGCCGGGACAGATACAAGAGACCCAGTACTTC
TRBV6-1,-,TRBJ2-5,CATRGQETQYF,TGTGCCACTCGCGGTCAAGAGACCCAGTACTTC
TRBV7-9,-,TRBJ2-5,CASSLLDRRDETQYF,TGTGCCAGCAGCTTATTGGATAGGCGGGATGAGACCCAGTACTTC
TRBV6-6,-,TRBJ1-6,CASSYLGRASPLHF,TGTGCCAGCAGTTACTTGGGCAGGGCATCACCCCTCCACTTT
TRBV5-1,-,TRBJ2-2,CASSLALGRPNTGELFF,TGCGCCAGCAGCTTGGCCCTCGGGCGTCCGAACACCGGGGAGCTGTTTTTT
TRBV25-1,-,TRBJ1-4,CASSPQLEDGSQLFF,TGTGCCAGCAGCCCACAATTGGAGGATGGGTCGCAACTGTTTTTT
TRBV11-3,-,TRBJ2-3,CASSPGTEGTDTQYF,TGTGCCAGCAGCCCCGGGACGGAGGGCACAGATACGCAGTATTTT
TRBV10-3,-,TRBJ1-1,CAISEIAAGMNTEAFF,TGTGCCATCAGTGAGATCGCGGCAGGGATGAACACTGAAGCTTTCTTT
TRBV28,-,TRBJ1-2,CASSLPYDRRHGYTF,TGTGCCAGCAGTTTACCCTATGACAGGCGTCATGGCTACACCTTC
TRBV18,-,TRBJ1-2,CASSPNWEVWGYTF,TGTGCCAGCTCACCAAACTGGGAGGTATGGGGCTACACCTTC